This T cell receptor (beta chain) was found in a study of T-cell reconstitution after alpha-beta-depleted transplantation in children (dated by TCRdb to 2016 to 2017). For the wider study: Using TCR repertoire profiling, the study followed T-cell immune reconstitution in a quantitative way in children after TCRalphabeta/CD19-depleted allogeneic hematopoietic cell transplantation.

This clonotype has ten or more counts. Its recognized antigen is unknown. Qualities for individual bases were not recorded, and no much larger clone is one base off. Results and caveats for the whole study, not just this receptor: Over subsequent months, a decline in hyperexpanded clone frequencies was noted, and after one year, T-cell counts and TCRbeta diversity were mostly ascribed to newly produced T cells. In some patients, the high TCRbeta diversity seen at day 60 was put down to recipient T cells and intrathymic progenitors that had survived conditioning. Apparently early alphabetaT-cell count recovery about two months after transplant reportedly relied on only several hundred rapidly expanded clones derived from non-depleted graft cells.

Library preparation used PCR. The sequencer listed for this sample is Illumina HiSeq 2500. TCR library preparation used molecular barcoding, with unique molecular identifiers applied to normalize quantification of the TCRbeta repertoire. The public reads were quality trimmed at Q25 with fastp and then assembled into clones with MiXCR by TCRdb, keeping productive beta chains. When rows share a CDR3 protein, they turn into one entry using the most common DNA and genes. The sample table shows over 150,000 distinct CDR3 sequences, and roughly 6.3% are seen once. Under 6% of the sample is in the top ten clones. Reading the label with the study, this specimen's treatment or condition is: allogeneic hematopoietic cell transplantation with graft depleted of TCRalphabeta T cells and CD19 B cells. The transplant recipients were children given TCRalphabeta/CD19-depleted allogeneic hematopoietic cell grafts.

The sequenced sample was PBMCs, obtained before TCRalphabeta/CD19-depleted stem cell transplant. The TCR comes from a girl in the first two years of life with combined immunodeficiency, due to receive a stem cell transplant.

The nucleotides read TGCGCCAGCAGCCATTGGCTTGCCGAGGACTATGGCTACACCTTC. The encoded protein is CASSHWLAEDYGYTF. Recombination joined TRBV5-1 with TRBJ1-2; the D segment cannot be called with confidence. The CDR3 goes from the cysteine to the phenylalanine over 15 residues. The retained sequence is limited to the CDR3, 45 bases, with the frame set at the first base. V and J lose 4 bases and 3 bases, and a span of 16 bases separates them. The germline V gene supplies CDR1 SGHRS and CDR2 YFSETQ.